This T cell receptor beta chain was captured by sequencing in a study of post-analysis software for immune sequencing data. As for the study in general: In terms of disease course, relapsing-remitting, secondary progressive and progressive-relapsing multiple sclerosis were included.

Study-wide results and limits: Those samples that were prepared in the same batch co-clustered strongly by F measure. Normalized Chao1 diversity was significantly lower in multiple sclerosis patients than in controls. Controls had lower frequencies than patients of roughly five TRBV segments, which included TRBV5-6, TRBV5-1 and TRBV20-1.

Each TCR beta cDNA library carried unique molecular identifiers. Out of about 0.95 to 10 million T cells, about 520,000 cDNA molecules were generated. MiXCR, applied by TCRdb to the PCR reads, yields one record per CDR3 protein. The data hold approximately 630,000 distinct CDR3 sequences, with 55% to 60% observed a single time. The V segment lost 6 bases and the J segment 6 bases; nucleotides outside the gene matches: 16. The CDR3 runs 16 residues. Per the germline V gene, CDR1 is SEHNR and CDR2 is FQNEAQ (reference sequence). The sample holds one count of this clonotype. Its antigen is still unknown. This TCR was sampled from a girl aged 2 to 10 with multiple sclerosis. Material for sequencing was blood. The rearrangement joins TRBV7-9 to TRBJ2-5, with TRBD1 matching over 7 bases. This chain's CDR3 is CASRPASATGYQTQYF. In nucleotides, the CDR3 is TGTGCCAGCAGGCCCGCTTCAGCGACAGGGTACCAGACCCAGTACTTC.